This is a list of T cell receptor beta chains from one sample in a study of metastatic and nonmetastatic thyroid tumors. MiXCR reprocessed the PCR reads for TCRdb. Of roughly 70,000 clones listed, around 18% are singletons. Sequenced material: blood. All receptors come from a female donor with papillary thyroid cancer or a benign thyroid nodule (not recorded which). Some clones in this sample may be carry-over from other donors' samples. Each CDR3 is given with its conserved first and last residue. D genes are given only for firm matches. A clone size is listed for some rows: how often the clone was seen (once, few, many), or a class if it is expanded.

D	V	size	J	DNA	CDR3
.	TRBV20-1	many	TRBJ2-1	TGCAGTGCTAGAGATCTCTGGACCCAGGGTACCACCGGCGATGAGCAGTTCTTC	CSARDLWTQGTTGDEQFF
.	TRBV7-9	many	TRBJ1-4	TGTGCCAGCAGCTTTTGGGAGGTAGTTAATAATGAAAAACTGTTTTTT	CASSFWEVVNNEKLFF
.	TRBV12-3/TRBV12-4	many	TRBJ2-7	TGTGCCAGCAAGAAGGACGGCTACGAGCAGTACTTC	CASKKDGYEQYF
TRBD1	TRBV12-3/TRBV12-4	many	TRBJ2-3	TGTGCCAGCAGTTTAAACAGGGGCACGAATACGCAGTATTTT	CASSLNRGTNTQYF
.	TRBV20-1	.	TRBJ2-7	TGCAGTGCTAGAGATGTGCGCGGGCCCTCCTACGAGCAGTACTTC	CSARDVRGPSYEQYF
.	TRBV5-1	many	TRBJ2-5	TGCGCCAGCAGCTCGGGGGGCCAGGAGACCCAGTACTTC	CASSSGGQETQYF
TRBD1	TRBV6-1	.	TRBJ1-5	TGTGACTCCTGCGGGGGACAGGGGGGGCAGCCGCAGCATTTT	CDSCGGQGGQPQHF
TRBD1	TRBV27	many	TRBJ2-1	TGTGCCAGCAGCCCCAACAGGGGTAAATCCTACAATGAGCAGTTCTTC	CASSPNRGKSYNEQFF
.	TRBV20-1	many	TRBJ1-5	TGCAGTGCTAGACAAGGACAATCGGCAATTCAGCCCCAGCATTTT	CSARQGQSAIQPQHF
TRBD2	TRBV6-6	.	TRBJ2-1	TGTGCCAGCAGTTCCAAGGGACTAGCGGGGGGGGGCAATGAGCAGTTCTTC	CASSSKGLAGGGNEQFF
TRBD1	TRBV7-9	many	TRBJ2-7	TGTGCCAGCACCCGGGGACAGATGCCTTACGAGCAGTACTTC	CASTRGQMPYEQYF
TRBD2	TRBV6-1	.	TRBJ2-5	TGTGCCAGCAGTCAGAGACTAGCGGGGGGAGAGACCCAGTACTTC	CASSQRLAGGETQYF
.	TRBV12-3/TRBV12-4	many	TRBJ1-5	TGTGCCAGCAGTCCCGACACCGGCAATCAGCCCCAGCATTTT	CASSPDTGNQPQHF
TRBD1	TRBV11-2	.	TRBJ1-2	TGTGCCAGCAGCCCGGACAGGGCTAACTATGGCTACACCTTC	CASSPDRANYGYTF
.	TRBV5-5	many	TRBJ2-7	TGTGCCAGCAGCCATAACTACGAGCAGTACTTC	CASSHNYEQYF
TRBD1	TRBV3-1	many	TRBJ1-1	TGTGCCAGCGCGCTTGGGACAGGAGGAATGAACACTGAAGCTTTCTTT	CASALGTGGMNTEAFF
.	TRBV30	.	TRBJ1-2	TGTGCCTGGAGTGACAGCACGATCTATGGCTACACCTTC	CAWSDSTIYGYTF
.	TRBV27	many	TRBJ1-1	TGTGCCAGCAGTGACGATCGCTTTGAAGCTTTCTTT	CASSDDRFEAFF
.	TRBV6-1	few	TRBJ2-4	TGTGCCAGCAGAGCGAGGGGGGGGTCAGCCAAAAACATTCAGTACTTC	CASRARGGSAKNIQYF
TRBD1	TRBV6-1	many	TRBJ1-4	TGTGCCAGCAGTCGGACAGGGGGTCGTGAAAAACTGTTTTTT	CASSRTGGREKLFF
.	TRBV7-9	.	TRBJ2-7	TGTGCCAGCAGCTTCTGGGACATGGGGGACGAGCAGTACTTC	CASSFWDMGDEQYF
.	TRBV28	many	TRBJ2-7	TGTGCCAGCAGTTTGGATAGGATGGGGCAGTACTTC	CASSLDRMGQYF
TRBD1	TRBV7-3	many	TRBJ2-2	TGTGCCAGCAGTGGGACAGGGAACACCGGAGAGCTGTTTTTT	CASSGTGNTGELFF
TRBD2	TRBV12-3/TRBV12-4	many	TRBJ2-3	TGTGCCAGCATTCCGACTAGCGGGAACACAGATACGCAGTATTTT	CASIPTSGNTDTQYF
TRBD1	TRBV18	.	TRBJ1-6	TGTGCCAGCTCACCAGGACAGGATTATAATTCACCCCTCCACTTT	CASSPGQDYNSPLHF
TRBD2	TRBV5-1	.	TRBJ2-7	TGCGCCAGCAGCTTGCGACTAGCGGGAGGCAACGAGCAGTACTTC	CASSLRLAGGNEQYF
.	TRBV5-1	many	TRBJ1-1	TGCGCCAGCAGCTCAACAGGGACCCTGAACACTGAAGCTTTCTTT	CASSSTGTLNTEAFF
.	TRBV5-1	many	TRBJ2-1	TGCGCCAGCAGCTTACAAGATGAGCAGTTCTTC	CASSLQDEQFF
.	TRBV28	many	TRBJ2-5	TGTGCCAGCAGCCTATGGACAGAAGAGACCCAGTACTTC	CASSLWTEETQYF
.	TRBV28	.	TRBJ2-7	TGTGCCAGCAGTTTGATCATACGAAGCGGACTGGCGGGACAGATATTCTACGAGCAGTACTTC	CASSLIIRSGLAGQIFYEQYF
.	TRBV6-1	many	TRBJ1-1	TGTGCCAGCAGGAAGACAGGGAACACTGAAGCTTTCTTT	CASRKTGNTEAFF
.	TRBV5-1	many	TRBJ1-2	TGCGCCAGCAGCCCGGGACGGGCCTGGGGGTATGGCTACACCTTC	CASSPGRAWGYGYTF
TRBD2	TRBV11-2	.	TRBJ2-1	TGTGCCAGCAGCTTAGATTTGGTAGCGGGCAATGAGCAGTTCTTC	CASSLDLVAGNEQFF
.	TRBV11-3	many	TRBJ1-1	TGTGCCAGCAGCCGCCGACAGGAAGCTTTCTTT	CASSRRQEAFF
TRBD2	TRBV20-1	.	TRBJ2-1	TGCAGTGCTCCGGGGACTAGCGGGTACAATGAGCAGTTCTTC	CSAPGTSGYNEQFF
.	TRBV9	many	TRBJ2-6	TGTGCCAGCAGCCTTACACCGGGGGGGGCCAACGTCCTGACTTTC	CASSLTPGGANVLTF
TRBD1	TRBV27	.	TRBJ1-2	TGTGCCAGCAGTCCTAATGGGCAACCAGGGGGAGAGGGGGGCTACACCTTC	CASSPNGQPGGEGGYTF
.	TRBV6-1	many	TRBJ1-3	TGTGCCAGCAGTGAGGACACCTCTGGAAACACCATATATTTT	CASSEDTSGNTIYF
.	TRBV7-9	.	TRBJ2-7	TGTGCCAGCAGCTTAGGTCGGTACGAGCAGTACTTC	CASSLGRYEQYF
TRBD2	TRBV20-1	many	TRBJ2-7	TGCAGTGCCACTAGCGGGAGCCCCGTAAGCTACGAGCAGTACTTC	CSATSGSPVSYEQYF
.	TRBV11-2	once	TRBJ1-2	TGTGCCAGCAGCTTAAGGCAGCCAGCTTTAAACTATGGCTACACCTTC	CASSLRQPALNYGYTF
TRBD1	TRBV6-5	few	TRBJ1-1	TGTGCCAGCAGTTGCCGGACAGGGGCTAACACTGAAGCTTTCTTT	CASSCRTGANTEAFF
.	TRBV7-3	many	TRBJ1-1	TGTGCCAGCAGCTTGGACAGGAACACTGAAGCTTTCTTT	CASSLDRNTEAFF
.	TRBV19	many	TRBJ2-3	TGTGCCAGTAGGGGGGATACGCAGTATTTT	CASRGDTQYF
TRBD2	TRBV11-2	.	TRBJ2-3	TGTGCCAGCAGCTCGCGGGGCGGGAGGGGCACAGATACGCAGTATTTT	CASSSRGGRGTDTQYF
.	TRBV7-9	many	TRBJ2-2	TGTGCCAGCAGCCAAGAGGGTACCGGGGAGCTGTTTTTT	CASSQEGTGELFF
.	TRBV5-1	few	TRBJ1-1	TGCGCCAGCAGCCCGCGGGGGGGGGACACTGAAGCTTTCTTT	CASSPRGGDTEAFF
TRBD1	TRBV6-2/TRBV6-3	.	TRBJ2-7	TGTGCCAGCAGCCACCGACAGGGCAGACTCGAGCAGTACTTC	CASSHRQGRLEQYF
.	TRBV20-1	many	TRBJ1-1	TGCAGTGCAAGCTTCTTGAACACTGAAGCTTTCTTT	CSASFLNTEAFF
.	TRBV20-1	many	TRBJ2-5	TGCAGTGCTAGGACTAGAGGAAGGGAGACCCAGTACTTC	CSARTRGRETQYF
.	TRBV12-3/TRBV12-4	many	TRBJ2-7	TGTGCCAGCAGTTCCTCGTTCGAGCAGTACTTC	CASSSSFEQYF
.	TRBV7-9	many	TRBJ1-1	TGTGCCAGCAGAAATCAGGGAGGCACTGAAGCTTTCTTT	CASRNQGGTEAFF